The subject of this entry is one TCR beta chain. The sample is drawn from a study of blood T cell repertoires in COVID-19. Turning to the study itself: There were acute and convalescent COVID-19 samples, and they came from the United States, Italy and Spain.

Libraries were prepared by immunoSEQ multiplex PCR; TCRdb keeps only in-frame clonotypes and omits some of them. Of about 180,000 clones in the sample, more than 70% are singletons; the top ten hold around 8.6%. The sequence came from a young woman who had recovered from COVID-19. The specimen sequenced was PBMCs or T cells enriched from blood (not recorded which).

In DNA, the CDR3 is TGTGCCAGTGCGCTAGCGGGGGGGTACAATGAGCAGTTCTTC. As protein: CASALAGGYNEQFF. The chain links TRBV13 to TRBJ2-1, with 12 bases that match TRBD2. The germline CDR1 and CDR2 sequences are PRHDT and FYEKMQ (reference sequence). The CDR3 has 14 residues. Trimming at V came to 9 bases and at J to 4 bases, leaving 4 bases not matched to a gene. Combining the CDR3 with reference TRBV13 and TRBJ2-1 gives the whole variable domain AAGVIQSPRHLIKEKRETATLKCYPIPRHDTVYWYQQGPGQDPQFLISFYEKMQSDKGSIPDRFSAQQFSDYHSELNMSSLELGDSALYFCASALAGGYNEQFFGPGTRLTVL.